The clone carrying this TCR beta chain was observed many times. This specimen belongs to a study of breast tumors, draining lymph nodes, adjacent tissues. TCRdb reprocessed the multiplex PCR reads via MiXCR and lists one record per CDR3 protein. The sample has some 170,000 distinct CDR3 sequences; 25% to 40% are singletons. This CDR3 is built from 18 residues. Germline lookup yields CDR1 DFQATT and CDR2 SNEGSKA (reference sequence). Trimming took 0 bases from V and 3 from J, leaving 21 bases between them. Axillary draining lymph nodes of breast cancer patients supplied the node samples. Sequenced: axillary lymph node tissue. The chain uses TRBV20-1 and TRBJ1-3; D might be TRBD1 (5 bases). The clonotype was recovered from a female donor with breast cancer. Some clones in this sample may be carry-over from other donors' samples. The CDR3 here is CSARDAGLSSTFGNTIYF. The CDR3 nucleotides read TGCAGTGCTAGAGATGCAGGGCTAAGCTCTACTTTTGGAAACACCATATATTTT.